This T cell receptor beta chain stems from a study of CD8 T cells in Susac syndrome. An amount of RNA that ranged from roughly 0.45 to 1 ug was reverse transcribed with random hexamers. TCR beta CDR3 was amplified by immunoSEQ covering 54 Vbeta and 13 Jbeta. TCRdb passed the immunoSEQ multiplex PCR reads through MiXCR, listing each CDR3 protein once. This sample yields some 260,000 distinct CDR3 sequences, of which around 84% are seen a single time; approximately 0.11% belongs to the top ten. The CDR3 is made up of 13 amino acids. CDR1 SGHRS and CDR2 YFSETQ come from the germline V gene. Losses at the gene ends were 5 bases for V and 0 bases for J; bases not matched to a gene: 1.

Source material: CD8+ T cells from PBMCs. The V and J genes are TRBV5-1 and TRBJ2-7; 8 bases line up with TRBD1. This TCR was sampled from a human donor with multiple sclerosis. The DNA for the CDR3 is TGCGCCAGCAGGACAGGGGTCTCCTACGAGCAGTACTTC. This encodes CASRTGVSYEQYF.